This is a list of T cell receptor beta chains from one sample in a study of T cell responses to AZD1222 COVID-19 vaccine. Generated by immunoSEQ multiplex PCR, the TCRdb table keeps only in-frame clones and is missing some. Of 130,000 or so clones in the sample, around 90% were seen once. The sequences come from peripheral blood, collected on day 0 of AZD1222 vaccination. Receptor source: an adult in good health. CDR3s include the opening cysteine and the closing phenylalanine or tryptophan. Each record gives: J gene, D gene, V gene, CDR3 protein. A D gene is named only where the DNA matches it firmly.

>TRBJ1-1|.|TRBV4-3
CASSHLENTEAFF
>TRBJ2-1|.|TRBV3-1/TRBV3-2
CASSLFVGEQFF
>TRBJ1-6|TRBD1|TRBV4-1
CASTPQGALYNSPLHF
>TRBJ2-7|.|TRBV24-1
CATSDLWGRPYEQYF
>TRBJ2-3|.|TRBV7-3
CASSLTGSRTDTQYF
>TRBJ2-7|.|TRBV20-1
CSASGGFLSSYEQYF
>TRBJ2-7|.|TRBV6-5
CASSYGRWDEQYF
>TRBJ1-4|.|TRBV19
CASSISGLGLTTNEKLFF
>TRBJ1-5|.|TRBV4-1
CASSQGTGAPSNQPQHF
>TRBJ2-3|.|TRBV7-2
CASSSQVGDTQYF
>TRBJ2-2|TRBD2|TRBV5-1
CASRDRASAGVKTGELFF
>TRBJ2-5|.|TRBV28
CASSSPDSQETQYF
>TRBJ2-5|TRBD1|TRBV7-9
CASSGQGGQETQYF
>TRBJ1-4|TRBD1|TRBV19
CASRTGATNEKLFF
>TRBJ2-6|.|TRBV5-4
CASSLAASRGANVLTF
>TRBJ2-5|TRBD2|TRBV7-3
CASSLSGREQETQYF
>TRBJ1-2|.|TRBV25-1
CASSAGYGYTF
>TRBJ2-7|.|TRBV5-1
CASRLGTTYEQYF
>TRBJ2-6|.|TRBV2
CASSSSGKGGANVLTF
>TRBJ1-2|.|TRBV12-3/TRBV12-4
CASIVGLYGYTF
>TRBJ1-4|.|TRBV2
CASTPTLAWEKLFF
>TRBJ2-5|.|TRBV7-6
CASSLVFALGSQETQYF